This T cell receptor (beta chain) was retrieved from a study of tissue T cells after allogeneic stem cell transplantation (dated by TCRdb to between 2021 and 2023). About the study as a whole: TCR beta repertoires were profiled across many tissues obtained from research autopsies of patients with and without GVHD, as well as in mouse models of GVHD. The human arm was conducted as a prospective observational study, and neither blinding nor randomization was performed.

Deletion took 2 bases off V and 6 bases off J, with a span of 9 bases between the germline ends. Counted from cysteine to phenylalanine, this CDR3 has 13 amino acids. Shown are 36 bases from within the CDR3, in frame from base 1. From the germline V gene (reference sequence), CDR1 is KGHPV and CDR2 is FQNQEV. Regarding this clone: Its antigen remains unidentified. Because this receptor comes from a mouse, its gene names and germline sequences follow the mouse reference. From the germline J gene comes the end of the CDR3, since the read stops 1 residue before it.

Library generation was performed with the immunoSEQ multiplex PCR assay. Adaptive Biotechnologies performed TCRbeta CDR3 sequencing at survey depth and reported CDR3 sequences, V/J genes, productive frequency, and template counts. Amplification of TCR beta CDR3 regions was performed from genomic DNA rather than from RNA. The published analysis was carried out like this. Jensen-Shannon divergence was used to quantify pairwise repertoire overlap between tissues, with a value of 1 indicating complete divergence and a value of 0 indicating identical repertoires. Tissues were clustered by single-linkage agglomerative hierarchical clustering of pairwise JSD values and displayed as dendrograms. GLIPH2 was applied to all patient samples using simulation_depth 1000, kmer_min_depth 3, and cdr3_length_cutoff 8, and only groups with more than two unique CDR3s were retained. A standardized tissue-overlap score extrapolated Jaccard GLIPH-group overlap across patients to a standard repertoire size of 1000 clones. Linear mixed-effect models, with tissue included as a fixed effect and individual included as a random effect, were used to assess associations of diversity with clinical or experimental variables. Sourced from immuneACCESS, this table was stored by TCRdb with only in-frame sequences that have V and J called. A share of the clones is absent; for the studies checked, an unresolved V gene accounts for under half, and the remainder has no known explanation. Clone size and V and J calls were adopted from that table, with D and trimming inferred from the DNA. This sample lists approximately 2,000 clones; 45% to 70% were detected once. The ten largest clonotypes hold roughly 25% of the sample.

The time point label for this specimen denotes: mouse harvest day 7 after allogeneic transplant. Each mouse graft consisted of 10^7 T-cell-depleted bone marrow cells plus 10^6 splenic CD5+ T cells and was given by tail vein injection. Mouse GVHD was modeled in a major MHC-mismatch B6 (H2b) into BALB/c (H2d) model, with tissues profiled at day 7 or 14. Mouse tissues and retro-orbital blood were harvested on day 7 or 14 post-transplant using separate sterile tools per animal; livers were flushed beforehand. Before genomic DNA was isolated with the DNeasy Blood & Tissue Kit, mouse tissues were minced with razor blades in buffered saline. Points the paper makes about the study in general: Which tissue TCRs were alloreactive or antigen-specific was not determined in the study, and some clones might have been persisting host cells. Only a few T cell clones appeared in more than one patient, yet motif-based clustering showed tissue-specific repertoire signatures that were shared between patients. A small and clinically heterogeneous patient cohort was studied, and sampling depth was acknowledged as a limitation. In both patients and mice, only a limited portion of the TCR repertoire detected in tissues was captured by blood and spleen T cells. Within patients, how anatomically similar the tissues were was a key factor in shaping TCR repertoire composition, regardless of disease or transplant status.

This sequence uses TRBV26 and TRBJ2-5, with the D segment possibly TRBD1 or TRBD2, each aligning over 5 bases. The sequence came from a female BALB/c mouse given C57BL/6 T cells with graft-versus-host disease after an allogeneic hematopoietic cell transplant. The sequencing sample was made of spleen. The CDR3 region: CASSLRGRDTQYF. CDR3 DNA, as far as it was read: TGTGCCAGCAGTCTGCGGGGGAGGGACACCCAGTAC. Here the CDR3 is joined to the reference TRBV26 and TRBJ2-5 genes, and the full variable domain is: NSKVIQTPRYLVKGQGQKAKMRCIPEKGHPVVFWYQQNKNNEFKFLINFQNQEVLQQIDMTEKRFSAECPSNSPCSLEIQSSEAGDSALYLCASSLRGRDTQYFGPGTRLLVL.